This T cell receptor (beta chain) was captured in a study of OX40 agonist ivuxolimab in advanced cancers. Clones were sequenced by immunoSEQ multiplex PCR, and TCRdb holds only the in-frame ones, with some missing. The sample consists of 65,000 to 70,000 clones, almost 90% of them appearing once. Regarding this clone: What it binds is not known.

CDR1 and CDR2 from the germline V gene are LNHDA and SQIVND (reference sequence). Trimming pared 7 bases from V and 0 bases from J, leaving 15 bases between. The CDR3 sequence is 16 residues long. General study findings and limits: Relative to CD4+ cells, CD8+ T cells on average had more expanded clones.

The clonotype originates from an adult with an advanced solid tumor such as melanoma, head and neck, liver or kidney cancer. The V and J genes are TRBV19 and TRBJ1-4; D not resolved. Sequences were derived from CD4+ or CD8+ T cells sorted from blood, sampled in a trial of the OX40 agonist ivuxolimab. The CDR3, as DNA: TGTGCCAGTAAGGTAATCGGCGGAACAACTAATGAAAAACTGTTTTTT. Translation: CASKVIGGTTNEKLFF.